This T cell receptor beta chain was sequenced in a study of PD-1 blockade in mismatch repair-deficient tumors (dated 2017 in TCRdb). Regarding the study in general: Between late 2013 and late 2016, some 92 consecutive patients with some 12 mismatch repair-deficient cancer types, all previously treated and progressing, were enrolled in the trial. Tumor-associated T cell clones were tracked in the peripheral blood of patients responding to PD-1 blockade by deep sequencing of TCR CDR3 regions.

According to the germline V gene, CDR1 reads SGHRS and CDR2 reads YFSETQ. Its CDR3 holds 12 amino acids, cysteine through phenylalanine. The read is trimmed to its CDR3 DNA, 36 bases read in frame from base 1. V and J are truncated by 4 bases and 7 bases respectively, leaving an intervening sequence of 9 bases. Mismatch repair deficiency in every enrolled patient was established by polymerase chain reaction or immunohistochemistry. TCR sequencing was performed for a few patients who responded to pembrolizumab therapy. The phase II trial prospectively tested pembrolizumab PD-1 blockade in advanced mismatch repair-deficient cancers regardless of tissue of origin. Peripheral blood T cell samples were serially collected before and at multiple times after PD-1 blockade was started. Blood sampling times were reported as weeks after the first pembrolizumab dose. Beyond this particular receptor, the publication reports: Rapid expansion after pembrolizumab followed by contraction, generally before radiologic responses, was shown by tumor-resident clones, which were often undetectable in blood before treatment.

Libraries were constructed by the immunoSEQ multiplex PCR assay. TCRdb took this table from immuneACCESS and kept in-frame rearrangements with V and J called. Such tables lack part of the clones; where checked against another copy, unresolved V genes explain under half of the gap, and the rest is unexplained. For this sample the table gives 95,000 to 150,000 clones, of which around 87% were detected only once. Clones ranked in the top ten supply roughly 12% of the sample. On this clone: Its target antigen remains unknown. Per-nucleotide qualities are absent, and no much larger clonotype sits a single base away.

The rearrangement joined TRBV5-1 to TRBJ2-1, with TRBD1 as a weak D call on 6 bases. This sequence was found in an adult with mismatch repair-deficient cancer. The sequenced sample was peripheral blood, obtained 44 weeks after starting pembrolizumab. The nucleotides read TGCGCCAGCAGCCTGCAGGGGAATGAGCAGTTCTTC. This is translated as CASSLQGNEQFF.